Listed below are T cell receptor beta chains from one sample, sequenced in a study of CD8 T cells in Susac syndrome. MiXCR was run by TCRdb on the immunoSEQ multiplex PCR reads, yielding one entry per CDR3 protein. The table lists 50,000 to 55,000 distinct CDR3 sequences, roughly 94% of them singletons. Sequenced sample: CD8+ T cells from PBMCs. The receptors derive from a human donor with Susac syndrome. Both conserved end residues are part of each CDR3. Each record gives: CDR3 protein, clone size, V gene, J gene. The size entry is marked missing in some rows and otherwise reads once, few, many or a size class.

CDR3aa: CASRSGGPSSYNSPLHF; abundance: .; v_gene: TRBV9; j_gene: TRBJ1-6
CDR3aa: CSADRTGGYEQYF; abundance: .; v_gene: TRBV20-1; j_gene: TRBJ2-7
CDR3aa: CASSGGRDRRSNQPQHF; abundance: .; v_gene: TRBV2; j_gene: TRBJ1-5
CDR3aa: CASMKEGNQPQHF; abundance: once; v_gene: TRBV12-3/TRBV12-4; j_gene: TRBJ1-5
CDR3aa: CASSEKWAVSNEQFF; abundance: .; v_gene: TRBV2; j_gene: TRBJ2-1
CDR3aa: CASSLHWGIQPQHF; abundance: once; v_gene: TRBV3-1; j_gene: TRBJ1-5
CDR3aa: CASSLARRGPEAFF; abundance: .; v_gene: TRBV7-9; j_gene: TRBJ1-1
CDR3aa: CASRSQGASYEQYF; abundance: .; v_gene: TRBV5-4; j_gene: TRBJ2-7
CDR3aa: CASSVGTAEETQYF; abundance: .; v_gene: TRBV9; j_gene: TRBJ2-5
CDR3aa: CASTYLGSDEQYF; abundance: .; v_gene: TRBV6-5; j_gene: TRBJ2-7
CDR3aa: CASRERTGVTDGYTF; abundance: once; v_gene: TRBV6-1; j_gene: TRBJ1-2
CDR3aa: CASSPWGYSSTDTQYF; abundance: once; v_gene: TRBV28; j_gene: TRBJ2-3
CDR3aa: CAIRVTGDYEQYF; abundance: .; v_gene: TRBV10-3; j_gene: TRBJ2-7
CDR3aa: CASSFGPEAFF; abundance: few; v_gene: TRBV12-3/TRBV12-4; j_gene: TRBJ1-1
CDR3aa: CATTGSGANVLTF; abundance: .; v_gene: TRBV14; j_gene: TRBJ2-6
CDR3aa: CASSLAGVNTEAFF; abundance: few; v_gene: TRBV7-9; j_gene: TRBJ1-1
CDR3aa: CASTDHRGRDDEQFF; abundance: .; v_gene: TRBV19; j_gene: TRBJ2-1
CDR3aa: CASSQGEYQETQYF; abundance: .; v_gene: TRBV11-2; j_gene: TRBJ2-5
CDR3aa: CASSSRDRDYEQYF; abundance: .; v_gene: TRBV12-3/TRBV12-4; j_gene: TRBJ2-7
CDR3aa: CASSTDRDRGFF; abundance: once; v_gene: TRBV5-1; j_gene: TRBJ1-1
CDR3aa: CASSPTANYGYTF; abundance: .; v_gene: TRBV27; j_gene: TRBJ1-2
CDR3aa: CASSLMDEQYF; abundance: .; v_gene: TRBV13; j_gene: TRBJ2-7
CDR3aa: CSAPAGIQYF; abundance: .; v_gene: TRBV20-1; j_gene: TRBJ2-4